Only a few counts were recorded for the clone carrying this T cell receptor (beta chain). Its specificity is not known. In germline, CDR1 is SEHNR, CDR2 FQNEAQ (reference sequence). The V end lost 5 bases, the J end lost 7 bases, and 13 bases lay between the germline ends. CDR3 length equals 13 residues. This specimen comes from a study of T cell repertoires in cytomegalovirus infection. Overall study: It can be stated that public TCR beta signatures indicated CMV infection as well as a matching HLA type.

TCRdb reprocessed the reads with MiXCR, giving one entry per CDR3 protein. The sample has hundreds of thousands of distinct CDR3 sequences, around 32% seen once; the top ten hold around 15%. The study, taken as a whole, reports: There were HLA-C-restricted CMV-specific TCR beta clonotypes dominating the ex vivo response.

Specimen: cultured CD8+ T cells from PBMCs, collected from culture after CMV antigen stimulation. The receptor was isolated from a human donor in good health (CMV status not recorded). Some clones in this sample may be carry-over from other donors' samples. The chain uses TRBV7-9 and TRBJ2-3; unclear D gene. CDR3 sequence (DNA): TGTGCCAGCAGCCACCCCCCACCGTATACGCAGTATTTT. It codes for CASSHPPPYTQYF. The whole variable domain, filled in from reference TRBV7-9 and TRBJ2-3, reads DTGVSQNPRHKITKRGQNVTFRCDPISEHNRLYWYRQTLGQGPEFLTYFQNEAQLEKSRLLSDRFSAERPKGSFSTLEIQRTEQGDSAMYLCASSHPPPYTQYFGPGTRLTVL.